This T cell receptor (beta chain) derives from a study of T cell responses to AZD1222 COVID-19 vaccine. Libraries were prepared by immunoSEQ multiplex PCR; TCRdb keeps only in-frame clonotypes and omits some of them. The sample shows about 130,000 clones, 90% to 95% of them seen only once. Germline V gene data show CDR1 as KGHDR and CDR2 as SFDVKD. This CDR3 contains 15 residues. Losses at the gene ends were 0 bases for V and 3 bases for J; bases not matched to a gene: 1. About this clone itself: Its target is unknown.

Study-level results: Most donors were white British and more were female, and clonal diversity was possibly underestimated.

The chain links TRBV24-1 to TRBJ2-3; 8 bases line up with TRBD1. The sequenced sample was peripheral blood, obtained on day 0 of AZD1222 vaccination. This clonotype originated in an adult in good health. The CDR3 DNA reads as TGTGCCACCAGTGATTTGTGGACAGGGACAGATACGCAGTATTTT. Translation: CATSDLWTGTDTQYF.